The 28 T cell receptor beta chains reported below all come from one sample, sequenced in a study of T cells in Graves' hyperthyroidism and ophthalmopathy. Amplified regions were TCR beta CDR3 sequences from RNA transcripts. Carried out on the TCR CDR3, a first-round RT-PCR used the HTBI primer set. TCRdb re-derived calls from the multiplex PCR reads in MiXCR, one entry per CDR3 protein. The sample records 550,000 to 650,000 distinct CDR3 sequences, approximately 14% being singletons. Sequencing was performed on blood. All receptors derive from a woman aged 25-40 years with Graves' hyperthyroidism that later progressed to Graves' ophthalmopathy.

This clonotype was counted once. For the CDR3, the DNA is TGCAGTGCTCAGGGACTAGCGGGGCGCACAGATACGCAGTATTTT. Translating it yields CSAQGLAGRTDTQYF. V and J are TRBV20-1 and TRBJ2-3; 13 bases agree with TRBD2. CDR1 is DFQATT and CDR2 is SNEGSKA in the germline V gene (reference sequence). The CDR3 has 15 amino acids. V lost 5 bases to trimming and J lost 1 base; unmatched junction nucleotides: 3.

This clonotype was detected ten times or more. This chain links TRBV7-9 with TRBJ1-1; D is unresolved. The germline V and J ends were trimmed by 3 bases and 3 bases, with 14 bases remaining between them. CDR3 length equals 15 residues. Germline V gives CDR1 SEHNR, CDR2 FQNEAQ (reference sequence). In nucleotides, the CDR3 is TGTGCCAGCAGCTTCCAGGCCCTACCGGACACTGAAGCTTTCTTT. Protein: CASSFQALPDTEAFF.

On this clonotype itself: The junction shows a germline mismatch at one end, possibly a read error. V is TRBV11-2 and J is TRBJ2-1; 13 positions agree with TRBD2. The CDR3 consists of 18 residues. Germline CDR1 is SGHAT and CDR2 is FQNNGV. CDR3 in amino acids: CASTLNAGTSGTYNEQFF. The DNA of the CDR3 is TGTGCCAGCACCTTAAACGCCGGGACTAGCGGGACCTACAATGAGCAGTTCTTC.

V and J are TRBV5-1 and TRBJ2-3; D perhaps matches TRBD1 (6 bases). Germline CDR1 is SGHRS and CDR2 is YFSETQ. This CDR3 is built from 12 residues. The germline V and J ends were trimmed by 5 bases and 8 bases, with 12 bases remaining between them. Here the CDR3 reads CASRGASLTQYF. In DNA, the CDR3 is TGCGCCAGCAGGGGGGCCTCCCTTACGCAGTATTTT.

This clonotype was found many times. The V and J genes are TRBV3-1 and TRBJ1-1, with 7 nucleotides matching TRBD1. This CDR3 region has 16 residues. Germline V gene data show CDR1 as LGHDT and CDR2 as YNNKEL (reference sequence). V gave up 3 bases and J gave up 5 bases; unmatched junction bases: 12. The CDR3 sequence is CASSHRTGIRGTEAFF. CDR3 sequence (DNA): TGTGCCAGCAGCCACCGGACAGGCATCCGTGGGACTGAAGCTTTCTTT.

This clonotype was seen at least ten times. This sequence joins TRBV20-1 and TRBJ1-2, with D unresolved. The CDR3 contains 13 residues. Trimming left V 4 bases short and J 3 bases short, with 12 bases between. The germline V gene has CDR1 DFQATT and CDR2 SNEGSKA (reference sequence). This CDR3 is CSAIAGMDYGYTF. In DNA form, the CDR3 reads TGCAGTGCTATAGCAGGAATGGACTATGGCTACACCTTC.

The chain carries TRBV6-1 and TRBJ2-1, with a tentative D call TRBD1 (5 bases). Trimming left V 5 bases short and J 8 bases short, with 16 bases between. CDR3 length: 14 residues. The germline V gene has CDR1 MNHNS and CDR2 SASEGT. The CDR3: CASSTPERRDEQFF. The CDR3 DNA reads as TGTGCCAGCAGTACCCCTGAACGCAGGGATGAGCAGTTCTTC.

This clonotype occurred many times. The chain is built from TRBV6-2 or TRBV6-3 and TRBJ2-1; D gene unclear. Germline CDR1 reads MNHEY; CDR2 reads SVGEGT. The CDR3 length is 15 residues. Trimming removed 4 bases from V and 5 bases from J, with 15 bases in between. In DNA, the CDR3 is TGTGCCAGCAGTTCCCGGGCACCGACGGACAATGAGCAGTTCTTC. Translation gives CASSSRAPTDNEQFF.

This clonotype was observed many times. This chain links TRBV12-3 or TRBV12-4 with TRBJ2-7; perhaps D is TRBD1 or TRBD2 (6 bases each). The ends were cut back, 6 bases at V and 11 bases at J, with 23 bases in the middle. CDR3 size: 14 residues. The CDR3 DNA reads as TGTGCCAGCAGCAAAGGGGGGAGCCTTCGTGGGGAGTACTTC. It specifies CASSKGGSLRGEYF.

This clonotype has a count of ten or more. The chain couples TRBV2 to TRBJ2-3; D is perhaps TRBD1 (6 bases). This CDR3 is 15 amino acids long. The germline CDR1 and CDR2 sequences are SNHLY and FYNNEI. Trimming removed 5 bases from V and 0 bases from J, with 12 bases in between. The CDR3 loop reads CASSRDTASTDTQYF. In DNA, the CDR3 is TGTGCCAGCAGTCGGGACACAGCAAGCACAGATACGCAGTATTTT.

A word on this clonotype: Just one base apart from a much larger clone, this may be a read error. The chain is built from TRBV5-1 and TRBJ1-4, with D uncertain. The germline CDR1 and CDR2 sequences are SGHRS and YFSETQ. The CDR3 runs to 17 residues. CDR3 loop: CASSLRAVIAANEELFF. The CDR3 DNA is TGCGCCAGCAGCTTACGAGCAGTCATAGCGGCTAATGAAGAACTGTTTTTT.

V usage is TRBV3-1 and J usage is TRBJ1-6; D unresolved. The germline V gene has CDR1 LGHDT and CDR2 YNNKEL (reference sequence). The CDR3 has 13 residues. The germline V and J ends were trimmed by 6 bases and 5 bases, with 8 bases remaining between them. The CDR3 reads CASRRTDNSPLHF. In DNA form, the CDR3 reads TGTGCCAGCAGGAGAACAGATAATTCACCCCTCCACTTT.

This clonotype was counted ten times or more. V and J are TRBV24-1 and TRBJ2-5; D is undetermined. The V end lost 6 bases, the J end lost 0 bases, and 7 bases lay between the germline ends. CDR3 length: 13 residues. From germline, CDR1 is KGHDR and CDR2 SFDVKD. CDR3 nucleotide sequence: TGTGCCACCAGTATGGCAGACCAAGAGACCCAGTACTTC. This sequence encodes CATSMADQETQYF.

In this sample, this clonotype turned up a few times. V usage is TRBV4-3 and J usage is TRBJ2-7, with TRBD1 matching 9 bases. Germline V gene lookup returns CDR1 LGHNA and CDR2 YSLEER. Trimming cost V 0 bases and J 4 bases; bases outside gene matches: 10. This CDR3 comprises 17 residues. The CDR3, as DNA: TGCGCCAGCAGCCAAGAAGTCGACAGGGGGTTTTGGTACGAGCAGTACTTC. It yields the protein CASSQEVDRGFWYEQYF.

This clonotype was picked up many times. The V and J genes are TRBV11-2 and TRBJ2-1; the D is unclear. CDR3 size: 16 residues. CDR1 is SGHAT, CDR2 FQNNGV, per germline. Trimming removed 2 bases from V and 8 bases from J, with 19 bases in between. CDR3 in amino acids: CASSLFRSLPMDEQFF. The CDR3 region has the DNA TGTGCCAGCAGCTTATTTAGGAGCCTCCCTATGGATGAGCAGTTCTTC.

This clonotype came up many times. The V call is TRBV3-1, the J call TRBJ1-5; D possibly corresponds to TRBD1 (6 bases). Deletions cut 4 bases from V and 4 bases from J, with 11 bases between. This CDR3 is 14 amino acids long. Germline CDR1 reads LGHDT; CDR2 reads YNNKEL (reference sequence). The chain's CDR3 is CASSPQGGNQPQHF. The DNA for the CDR3 is TGTGCCAGCAGCCCACAGGGCGGGAATCAGCCCCAGCATTTT.

This clonotype was seen just once. This chain links TRBV12-3 or TRBV12-4 with TRBJ1-1, with TRBD1 matching 12 bases. This CDR3 comprises 17 residues. V gave up 5 bases and J gave up 3 bases; unmatched junction bases: 10. Written as DNA, the CDR3 is TGTGCCAGCAGTCCCCCGGGACAGGGGGCCAAGGACACTGAAGCTTTCTTT. Its translation: CASSPPGQGAKDTEAFF.

This clonotype was picked up a small number of times. The chain uses TRBV3-1 and TRBJ1-3, with D unresolved. This CDR3 is built from 14 residues. V dropped 0 bases and J dropped 4 bases, with 7 bases sitting between them. Germline V lookup: CDR1 LGHDT, CDR2 YNNKEL (reference sequence). The CDR3 here is CASSQDDLGNTIYF. As DNA, the CDR3 is TGTGCCAGCAGCCAAGATGATCTCGGAAACACCATATATTTT.

This clonotype has at least ten counts. The chain is built from TRBV28 and TRBJ2-7, with 7 bases aligning to TRBD1. Germline V gives CDR1 MDHEN, CDR2 SYDVKM. This CDR3 spans 13 amino acids. With 8 bases clipped from V and 2 bases from J, the junction kept 6 bases outside the gene matches. CDR3 in amino acids: CASAGDSAYEQYF. CDR3 DNA sequence: TGTGCCAGCGCCGGGGACAGCGCCTACGAGCAGTACTTC.

This clonotype has ten or more counts. The chain employs TRBV19 and TRBJ1-2; a weak D match, TRBD1 (6 bases). The CDR3 spans 14 residues. Germline V CDR1 and CDR2: LNHDA, SQIVND (reference sequence). Between the trimmed V and J ends, which lost 4 bases and 4 bases, there was a span of 13 bases. CDR3 DNA sequence: TGTGCCAGTAGTACCCGCGAGGGGGGCTATGGCTACACCTTC. Translation: CASSTREGGYGYTF.

As for this clonotype: A read error is possible here, since a much larger clone lies one base away. The V gene is TRBV7-2, the J gene TRBJ2-7; 11 bases are shared with TRBD2. Germline V gene sequence: CDR1 SGHTA, CDR2 FQGNSA. The CDR3 is 15 amino acids. The CDR3 loop is CASCTLAGVSYEPYF. The CDR3 bases are TGTGCCAGCTGCACACTAGCGGGAGTTTCCTACGAGCCGTACTTC.

With respect to this clonotype: Germline is not matched at one junction end, which may reflect a read error. The gene calls are TRBV3-1 and TRBJ1-5; D call uncertain. The CDR3 is made up of 14 amino acids. Per the germline V gene, CDR1 is LGHDT and CDR2 is YNNKEL (reference sequence). In DNA, the CDR3 is TGCGCCAGCAGCCAAACGGCTGGGGATCAGCCCCAGCATTTT. Translated, it gives CASSQTAGDQPQHF.

The rearrangement joins TRBV5-8 to TRBJ2-1; D might be TRBD1 (6 bases). Per the germline V gene, CDR1 is SGHTS and CDR2 is YDEGEE. The CDR3 consists of 15 residues. The V end was cut by 4 bases, the J end by 4 bases, with 15 bases between. CDR3 DNA: TGTGCCAGCAGCCCCCGGGACACCGAATACAATGAGCAGTTCTTC. This encodes CASSPRDTEYNEQFF.

This clonotype has a handful of counts. The genes are TRBV9 and TRBJ2-1, with 9 nucleotides matching TRBD2. Germline values: CDR1 SGDLS, CDR2 YYNGEE. The CDR3 has 16 residues. V lost 3 bases and J lost 2; bases outside the gene matches: 6. CDR3 nucleotides: TGTGCCAGCAGCGCTTACGGGACTAGCACCTACAATGAGCAGTTCTTC. This translates into CASSAYGTSTYNEQFF.

In its sample, this clonotype was seen once. V is TRBV4-3 and J is TRBJ2-1; D not certain. The V end lost 0 bases, the J end lost 10 bases, and 13 bases lay between the germline ends. Germline CDR1 reads LGHNA; CDR2 reads YSLEER. This CDR3 contains 14 residues. The CDR3 DNA reads as TGCGCCAGCAGCCAAGATATCGGCGTTGGGGAGCAGTTCTTC. Translated, it gives CASSQDIGVGEQFF.

This clonotype was detected ten times or more. The genes are TRBV12-3 or TRBV12-4 and TRBJ1-4; D is unresolved. This CDR3 is 12 amino acids long. The germline V and J ends were trimmed by 6 bases and 12 bases, with 14 bases remaining between them. This CDR3 is CASRARNEELFF. The CDR3 region has the DNA TGTGCCAGCAGGGCCCGTAATGAGGAACTGTTTTTT.

The genes are TRBV19 and TRBJ2-3; D gene uncertain. The CDR3 loop spans 16 amino acids. With 7 bases removed from V and 2 bases from J, the gap between germline ends came to 19 bases. Germline CDR1 reads LNHDA; CDR2 reads SQIVND (reference sequence). The DNA of the CDR3 is TGTGCCAGTAATAAAGGACGGATTGTACTCACAGATACGCAGTATTTT. Protein sequence: CASNKGRIVLTDTQYF. Complete variable domain (other parts from reference TRBV19 and TRBJ2-3): DGGITQSPKYLFRKEGQNVTLSCEQNLNHDAMYWYRQDPGQGLRLIYYSQIVNDFQKGDIAEGYSVSREKKESFPLTVTSAQKNPTAFYLCASNKGRIVLTDTQYFGPGTRLTVL.

This clonotype was seen at least ten times. J is TRBJ1-1 and V is TRBV27, with unresolved D. In germline, CDR1 is MNHEY, CDR2 SMNVEV (reference sequence). The CDR3 consists of 17 residues. Trimming removed 1 base at V and 1 base at J, with 16 bases between. The DNA of the CDR3 is TGTGCCAGCAGTTTATTTTCCCCGTACAGCCAGAACACTGAAGCTTTCTTT. It codes for CASSLFSPYSQNTEAFF.